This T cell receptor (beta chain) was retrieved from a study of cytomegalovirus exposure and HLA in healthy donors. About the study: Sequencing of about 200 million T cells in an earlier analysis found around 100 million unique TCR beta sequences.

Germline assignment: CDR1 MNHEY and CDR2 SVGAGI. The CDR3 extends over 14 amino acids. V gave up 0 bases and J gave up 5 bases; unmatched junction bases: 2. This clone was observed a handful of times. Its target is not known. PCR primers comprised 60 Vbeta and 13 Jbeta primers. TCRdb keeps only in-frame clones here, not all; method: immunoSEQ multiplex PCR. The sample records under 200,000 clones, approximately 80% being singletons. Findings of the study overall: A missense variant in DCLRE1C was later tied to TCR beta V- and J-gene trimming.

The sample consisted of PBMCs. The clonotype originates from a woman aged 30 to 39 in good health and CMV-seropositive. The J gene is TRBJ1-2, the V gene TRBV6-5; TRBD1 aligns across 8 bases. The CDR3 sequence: CASSYSGQGYGYTF. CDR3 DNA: TGTGCCAGCAGTTACTCCGGACAGGGATATGGCTACACCTTC.